These 4 T cell receptor beta chains came from one sample sequenced in a study of blood T cell repertoires in COVID-19. TCRdb's table, derived via immunoSEQ multiplex PCR, lists solely in-frame clones and lacks some. The sample carries some 70,000 clones, about 89% recorded once. The sample consisted of peripheral blood. The receptor source for this set is a human donor in a cohort sampled during active COVID-19.

The rearrangement links TRBV11-2 to TRBJ2-7; 8 positions match TRBD1. Germline trimming cut 5 bases from V and 0 bases from J; bases unmatched to any gene: 6. The CDR3 totals 15 residues. Germline-derived CDR1 and CDR2 are SGHAT and FQNNGV. CDR3 loop: CASSPLGTGSYEQYF. The CDR3 coding sequence is TGTGCCAGCAGCCCCCTAGGGACAGGCTCCTACGAGCAGTACTTC.

This clone was seen only once. The V and J genes are TRBV19 and TRBJ2-3; 7 positions match TRBD2. This CDR3 comprises 18 residues. Germline V gene lookup returns CDR1 LNHDA and CDR2 SQIVND (reference sequence). J was trimmed by 0 bases and V by 1 base; bases with no gene match: 10. The CDR3 region is CASSIAAGPKTSTDTQYF. The CDR3, as DNA: TGTGCCAGTAGTATAGCAGCGGGGCCGAAAACTAGCACAGATACGCAGTATTTT.

V is TRBV2 and J is TRBJ1-5; D unclear. Germline V CDR1 and CDR2: SNHLY, FYNNEI. Deletions cut 5 bases from V and 1 base from J, with 15 bases between. The CDR3 totals 16 residues. The CDR3 here is CASSSSIGGSNQPQHF. As DNA, the CDR3 is TGTGCCAGCAGTTCTTCTATCGGAGGCAGCAATCAGCCCCAGCATTTT.

The chain recombines TRBV6-5 with TRBJ2-7; tentatively, D is TRBD2 (5 bases). This CDR3 is 12 amino acids long. Germline CDR1 and CDR2: MNHEY and SVGAGI. V was clipped by 7 bases and J by 9 bases, with 16 bases between them. Written as DNA, the CDR3 is TGTGCCAGCAAGTCTGAGGGTCCCTCGCAGTACTTC. Translating gives CASKSEGPSQYF.